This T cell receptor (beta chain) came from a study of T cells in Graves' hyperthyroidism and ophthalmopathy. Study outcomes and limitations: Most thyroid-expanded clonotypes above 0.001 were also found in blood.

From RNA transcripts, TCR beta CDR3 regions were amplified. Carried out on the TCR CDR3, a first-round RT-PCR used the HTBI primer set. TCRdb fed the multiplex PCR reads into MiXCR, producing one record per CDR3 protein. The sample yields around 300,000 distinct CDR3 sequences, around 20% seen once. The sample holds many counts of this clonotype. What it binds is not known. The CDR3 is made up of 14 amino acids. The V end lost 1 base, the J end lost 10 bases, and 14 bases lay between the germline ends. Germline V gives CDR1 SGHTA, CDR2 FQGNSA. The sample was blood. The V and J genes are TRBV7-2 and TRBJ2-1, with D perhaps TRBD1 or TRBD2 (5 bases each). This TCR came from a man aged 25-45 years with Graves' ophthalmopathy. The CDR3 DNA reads TGTGCCAGCAGCTTAGGGGGGACCTCGGGGGAGCAGTTCTTC. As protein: CASSLGGTSGEQFF.